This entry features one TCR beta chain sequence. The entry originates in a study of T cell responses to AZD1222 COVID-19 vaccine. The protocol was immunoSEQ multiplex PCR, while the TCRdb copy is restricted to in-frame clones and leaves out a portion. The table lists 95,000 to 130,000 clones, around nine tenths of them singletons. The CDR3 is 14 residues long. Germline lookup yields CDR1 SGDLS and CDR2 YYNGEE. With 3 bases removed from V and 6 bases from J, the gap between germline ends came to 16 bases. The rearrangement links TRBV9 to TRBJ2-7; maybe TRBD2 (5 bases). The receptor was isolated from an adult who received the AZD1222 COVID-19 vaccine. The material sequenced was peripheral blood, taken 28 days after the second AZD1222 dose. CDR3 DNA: TGTGCCAGCAGCGCCCTTCCAACTAGGAGCGAGCAGTACTTC. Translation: CASSALPTRSEQYF.